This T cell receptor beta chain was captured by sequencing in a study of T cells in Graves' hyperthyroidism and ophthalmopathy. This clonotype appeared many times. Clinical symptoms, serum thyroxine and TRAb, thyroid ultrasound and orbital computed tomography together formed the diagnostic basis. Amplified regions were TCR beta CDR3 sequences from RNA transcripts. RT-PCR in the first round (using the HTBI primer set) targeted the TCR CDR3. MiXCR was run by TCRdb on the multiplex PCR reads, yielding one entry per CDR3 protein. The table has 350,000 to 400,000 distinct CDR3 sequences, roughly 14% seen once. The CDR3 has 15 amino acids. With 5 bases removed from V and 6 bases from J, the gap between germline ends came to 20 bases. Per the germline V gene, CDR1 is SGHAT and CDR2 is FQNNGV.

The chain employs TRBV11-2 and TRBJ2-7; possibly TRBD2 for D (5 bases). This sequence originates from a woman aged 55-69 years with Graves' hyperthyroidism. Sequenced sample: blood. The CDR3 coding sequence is TGTGCCAGCAGCCCAATAGCGCGGAGGCTTGGCGAGCAGTACTTC. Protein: CASSPIARRLGEQYF.